This T cell receptor (beta chain) was obtained from a study of blood T cell repertoires in COVID-19. Study at large: Samples came from the United States, Italy and Spain, spanning acute and convalescent COVID-19.

Original methodology: From reference gene primer amplification, estimates of nucleated cell counts were derived. The method was immunoSEQ multiplex PCR; TCRdb's version includes in-frame clones alone and lacks a portion of them. From that table come the V and J calls and clone size; the DNA was used to work out D and trimming. The sample includes about 250,000 clones, 70% to 90% of them seen just once. The CDR3 extends over 12 amino acids. The germline V gene has CDR1 GTSNPN and CDR2 SVGIG (reference sequence). The germline V and J ends were trimmed by 8 bases and 12 bases, with 22 bases remaining between them. Participants came from roughly 24 US areas, aged about 18 to 90 years.

This receptor was obtained from a man in his forties who had recovered from COVID-19. The chain uses TRBV30 and TRBJ1-1; D gene ambiguous. The sequenced sample consisted of PBMCs or T cells enriched from blood (not recorded which). The CDR3 loop reads CAGTLAGLGTFF. In DNA, the CDR3 is TGTGCCGGAACCCTTGCCGGACTGGGAACTTTCTTT.